The present T cell receptor beta chain was sequenced within a study of T cells after posttransplantation cyclophosphamide. Points from the study as a whole: After PTCy, TRB diversity resembled that of CNI/methotrexate controls. Later post-transplant blood repertoires were often dominated by donor CD8+ memory clones. TRB overlap between skin or GI tissue T cells and blood was limited.

Worth noting for this clone: Its antigen is unknown.

Clones were read by immunoSEQ multiplex PCR, and TCRdb kept only the in-frame ones, dropping some. The table shows 11,000 or so clones, with just over 90% occurring only once. Treatment was busulfan-fludarabine conditioning, a marrow graft, and cyclophosphamide on days +3 and +4. CDR1 is SGDLS and CDR2 is YYNGEE in the germline V gene. The CDR3 extends over 16 amino acids. Between the trimmed V and J ends, which lost 2 bases and 0 bases, there was a span of 14 bases. The chain carries TRBV9 and TRBJ1-1; possibly TRBD1 for D (6 bases). The receptor comes from a female patient aged 30 to 45 who received an allogeneic stem cell transplant from an unrelated donor, was CMV-positive, and had no GVHD. The T cells may come from the graft donor. The sample consisted of PBMCs, taken after allogeneic stem cell transplant with posttransplant cyclophosphamide. CDR3 DNA sequence: TGTGCCAGCAGCGTTGAGGGGGGGGCCATGAACACTGAAGCTTTCTTT. The encoded protein is CASSVEGGAMNTEAFF.